This is a list of T cell receptor beta chains from one sample in a study of cytomegalovirus exposure and HLA in healthy donors. The method was immunoSEQ multiplex PCR; TCRdb's version includes in-frame clones alone and lacks a portion of them. The sample has around 170,000 clones, approximately 81% seen once. Sequences were obtained from PBMCs. These receptors were obtained from a man between 45 and 60 years old in good health and CMV-seronegative. Each CDR3 is given with its conserved first and last residue. A D gene is named only where the DNA matches it firmly. The size entry is marked missing in some rows and otherwise reads once, few, many or a size class.

J gene	clone size	D gene	CDR3 length	V gene	CDR3 protein	CDR3 DNA
TRBJ2-4	-	-	14	TRBV19	CASTSGSDENIQYF	TGTGCCAGTACCTCCGGGTCAGACGAAAACATTCAGTACTTC
TRBJ1-3	-	-	14	TRBV6-5	CAGKSTGSGNTIYF	TGTGCCGGTAAGTCAACAGGGTCTGGAAACACCATATATTTT
TRBJ2-5	-	-	13	TRBV4-3	CASSSRTEETQYF	TGCGCCAGCAGCTCCCGGACAGAAGAGACCCAGTACTTC
TRBJ2-7	-	TRBD2	14	TRBV30	CARTPGTRSYEQYF	TGTGCCCGTACCCCCGGGACTAGGTCCTACGAGCAGTACTTC
TRBJ2-2	-	-	14	TRBV5-1	CASSARGEAGELFF	TGCGCCAGCAGCGCCAGGGGAGAGGCCGGGGAGCTGTTTTTT
TRBJ1-2	-	TRBD1	13	TRBV19	CASSSRQGYGYTF	TGTGCCAGTAGTTCCCGACAGGGCTATGGCTACACCTTC
TRBJ1-5	-	-	13	TRBV7-2	CASSLAVNQPQHF	TGTGCCAGCAGCTTAGCTGTAAATCAGCCCCAGCATTTT
TRBJ1-1	-	-	15	TRBV9	CASSVGTEGLTEAFF	TGTGCCAGCAGCGTTGGGACGGAGGGGTTGACTGAAGCTTTCTTT
TRBJ1-2	few	TRBD1	15	TRBV10-3	CAISRDRAAGYGYTF	TGTGCCATCAGTCGGGACAGGGCCGCGGGATATGGCTACACCTTC
TRBJ2-4	-	-	15	TRBV7-9	CASSVGGGAKNIQYF	TGTGCCAGCAGCGTCGGAGGTGGCGCCAAAAACATTCAGTACTTC
TRBJ2-7	-	TRBD2	15	TRBV11-2	CASRQPGLALYEQYF	TGTGCCAGCAGACAACCCGGACTAGCTCTTTACGAGCAGTACTTC
TRBJ1-1	-	TRBD1	15	TRBV2	CASRRDRSLGTEAFF	TGTGCCAGCAGGAGGGACAGAAGTTTGGGAACTGAAGCTTTCTTT
TRBJ2-3	-	-	14	TRBV5-1	CASSVISRGDTQYF	TGCGCCAGCAGTGTTATCTCTCGGGGAGATACGCAGTATTTT
TRBJ1-3	-	TRBD1	15	TRBV15	CATRRTGDTGNTIYF	TGTGCCACCAGGCGGACAGGGGATACTGGAAACACCATATATTTT
TRBJ2-4	-	TRBD2	17	TRBV10-3	CAISEVWAGGDKNIQYF	TGTGCCATCAGTGAGGTCTGGGCGGGGGGGGACAAAAACATTCAGTACTTC
TRBJ1-2	-	TRBD1	15	TRBV7-9	CSSSVYDRVSTHGSF	TGTTCCAGCAGCGTATACGACAGGGTTTCAACCCATGGTTCTTTC
TRBJ2-3	few	-	13	TRBV4-3	CASSQDRTDTQYF	TGCGCCAGCAGCCAAGATCGGACAGATACGCAGTATTTT
TRBJ1-6	-	TRBD1	14	TRBV6-6	CATQGQGHNSPLHF	TGTGCCACCCAAGGACAGGGGCATAATTCACCCCTCCACTTT
TRBJ2-5	-	TRBD1	13	TRBV5-1	CASSEDRGQTQYF	TGCGCCAGCAGCGAGGACAGGGGACAGACCCAGTACTTC
TRBJ1-1	-	-	15	TRBV6-5	CASSYQVEGNTEAFF	TGTGCCAGCAGTTATCAAGTGGAGGGTAACACTGAAGCTTTCTTT
TRBJ1-6	once	-	15	TRBV9	CASSVGESGRSPLHF	TGTGCCAGCAGCGTAGGGGAGTCGGGAAGATCACCCCTCCACTTT
TRBJ2-6	-	-	17	TRBV5-1	CASSPGLLAPGANVLTF	TGCGCCAGCAGCCCAGGACTGTTAGCTCCTGGGGCCAACGTCCTGACTTTC
TRBJ2-7	-	TRBD2	14	TRBV2	CASNTLAGTYEQYF	TGTGCCAGCAATACCCTAGCGGGAACCTACGAGCAGTACTTC
TRBJ2-3	once	-	15	TRBV7-9	CASSLRDKPTDTQYF	TGTGCCAGCAGCTTAAGGGACAAACCCACAGATACGCAGTATTTT
TRBJ2-7	-	TRBD1	17	TRBV5-1	CASSFLGTGDSSYEQYF	TGCGCCAGCAGCTTCCTTGGGACAGGGGACAGTTCCTACGAGCAGTACTTC
TRBJ1-1	once	TRBD1	15	TRBV7-9	CASSQLRQGSTEAFF	TGTGCCAGCAGCCAGCTCCGACAGGGCAGCACTGAAGCTTTCTTT
TRBJ1-5	-	-	12	TRBV18	CASSPGDQPQHF	TGTGCCAGCTCCCCGGGGGACCAGCCCCAGCATTTT
TRBJ2-3	-	-	13	TRBV29-1	CSVKGPGTDTQYF	TGCAGCGTTAAGGGGCCAGGCACAGATACGCAGTATTTT
TRBJ2-1	-	-	16	TRBV5-6	CASSFGPTGTYNEQFF	TGTGCCAGCAGCTTCGGGCCCACAGGGACCTACAATGAGCAGTTCTTC
TRBJ1-2	-	TRBD1	15	TRBV27	CASSHRGLLWGGYTF	TGTGCCAGCAGTCACAGGGGCCTCTTATGGGGGGGCTACACCTTC
TRBJ1-3	-	-	12	TRBV29-1	CSAQAPGNTIYF	TGCAGCGCCCAAGCCCCTGGAAACACCATATATTTT
TRBJ2-1	-	-	11	TRBV20-1	CSARGQVMPFF	TGCAGTGCTAGAGGGCAGGTAATGCCGTTCTTC
TRBJ2-1	-	TRBD1	15	TRBV7-3	CASSSRGQGYNEQFF	TGTGCCAGCAGCTCCAGGGGACAGGGGTACAATGAGCAGTTCTTC
TRBJ1-5	-	-	14	TRBV5-8	CASSREGSNQPQHF	TGTGCCAGCAGCCGGGAGGGTAGCAATCAGCCCCAGCATTTT
TRBJ1-5	few	-	13	TRBV7-2	CASSLNAGQPQHF	TGTGCCAGCAGCTTGAATGCGGGTCAGCCCCAGCATTTT